These 10 T cell receptor beta chains share one sample of origin, sequenced in a study of control samples from healthy donors and cancer patients. Sequencing used immunoSEQ multiplex PCR; TCRdb keeps in-frame clones, though not all of them. The sample records around 90,000 clones, about 85% being singletons. Sequencing input: blood. These receptors originate from a woman between 35 and 50 years old in good health.

The rearrangement uses TRBV5-1 and TRBJ2-5; TRBD2 matches 16 bases. CDR3 length: 17 amino acids. Germline V gives CDR1 SGHRS, CDR2 YFSETQ. J lost 5 bases, V lost 3 bases, and 7 bases had no gene match. The CDR3, as DNA: TGCGCCAGCAGCTCGGGACTAGCGGGGGGGCCTAAGGAGACCCAGTACTTC. This translates into CASSSGLAGGPKETQYF.

This clone came up a few times. The chain is built from TRBV6-5 and TRBJ1-3; D not certain. The germline V gene has CDR1 MNHEY and CDR2 SVGAGI. This CDR3 comprises 11 residues. V lost 7 bases and J 8 bases, leaving 9 bases between the germline ends. CDR3 bases: TGTGCCAGCAACCAACGGGACACCATATATTTT. It translates to CASNQRDTIYF.

The chain has TRBV20-1 and TRBJ2-7; a possible D gene is TRBD1 (6 bases). There are 14 residues in the CDR3. Deletions cut 3 bases from V and 7 bases from J, with 19 bases between. In germline, CDR1 is DFQATT, CDR2 SNEGSKA (reference sequence). The CDR3 DNA reads TGCAGTGCTAGTAGGTTGACAGGTCCCTGGGAGCAGTACTTC. Residues: CSASRLTGPWEQYF.

J is TRBJ1-3 and V is TRBV5-5; D not certain. The germline V gene encodes CDR1 SGHKS and CDR2 YYEKEE (reference sequence). With 3 bases removed from V and 0 bases from J, the gap between germline ends came to 7 bases. The CDR3 has 14 amino acids. DNA for the CDR3: TGTGCCAGCAGCTCAGTCGGCTCTGGAAACACCATATATTTT. Translating it yields CASSSVGSGNTIYF. Complete variable domain (other parts from reference TRBV5-5 and TRBJ1-3): DAGVTQSPTHLIKTRGQQVTLRCSPISGHKSVSWYQQVLGQGPQFIFQYYEKEERGRGNFPDRFSARQFPNYSSELNVNALLLGDSALYLCASSSVGSGNTIYFGEGSWLTVV.

V and J are TRBV25-1 and TRBJ2-7; 7 bases map to TRBD1. This CDR3 has 13 residues. Germline V lookup: CDR1 MGHDK, CDR2 SYGVNS. Germline trimming cut 8 bases from V and 2 bases from J; bases unmatched to any gene: 6. DNA of the CDR3: TGTGCCAGCCAGTCGGGACAGCCCTACGAGCAGTACTTC. Translation: CASQSGQPYEQYF.

The chain joins TRBV29-1 to TRBJ1-4; 10 bases map to TRBD1. CDR3 size: 14 residues. Germline CDR1 SQVTM, CDR2 ANQGSEA. Unmatched junction bases numbered 8, after V lost 5 bases and J lost 8 bases. The CDR3 DNA sequence: TGCAGCGTTAGCCCCGGGACAGGGGTCGAAAAACTGTTTTTT. This translates into CSVSPGTGVEKLFF.

The chain combines TRBV7-3 with TRBJ2-1; D ambiguous. CDR1 is SGHTA, CDR2 FQGTGA, per germline. The CDR3 extends over 13 amino acids. V lost 3 bases and J lost 5, with 8 bases in between. CDR3 coding DNA: TGTGCCAGCAGCTTGGGCCGACACAATGAGCAGTTCTTC. It yields the protein CASSLGRHNEQFF.

The V and J genes are TRBV12-3 or TRBV12-4 and TRBJ1-2; D is uncertain. The CDR3 has 13 residues. Trimming left V 5 bases short and J 1 base short, with 8 bases between. The CDR3 DNA follows: TGTGCCAGCAGTCCGAGTAATAACTATGGCTACACCTTC. It yields the protein CASSPSNNYGYTF.

This chain joins TRBV20-1 and TRBJ2-2, with a weak D call TRBD1 (6 bases). The CDR3 is 11 residues long. The germline V gene has CDR1 DFQATT and CDR2 SNEGSKA (reference sequence). V lost 6 bases to trimming and J lost 5 bases, with 7 bases between them. Here the CDR3 reads CSAGQTGELFF. The CDR3 coding sequence is TGCAGTGCCGGACAGACCGGGGAGCTGTTTTTT.

The chain carries TRBV9 and TRBJ2-3; D is unclear. The V end was cut by 4 bases, the J end by 2 bases, with 5 bases between. The germline gives CDR1 SGDLS, CDR2 YYNGEE. This CDR3 spans 12 amino acids. CDR3 sequence reads: CASSPITDTQYF. DNA for the CDR3: TGTGCCAGCAGCCCCATCACAGATACGCAGTATTTT. Using reference TRBV9 and TRBJ2-3 for the parts outside the CDR3, the full variable domain is DSGVTQTPKHLITATGQRVTLRCSPRSGDLSVYWYQQSLDQGLQFLIQYYNGEERAKGNILERFSAQQFPDLHSELNLSSLELGDSALYFCASSPITDTQYFGPGTRLTVL.